The T cell receptor (beta chain) described here comes from a study of Ad26.COV2.S vaccination and SARS-CoV-2 variants. Study at large: Once, or twice with 56 days between doses, Ad26.COV2.S was given intramuscularly.

Trimming cost V 1 base and J 9 bases, with 13 bases left between them. Germline V gene lookup returns CDR1 SNHLY and CDR2 FYNNEI. This CDR3 contains 14 residues. Treatment specified: approximately 18 received Ad26.COV2.S at low or high dose, single or two shots; about 5 received placebo; per-sample allocation not given. Samples were taken on day 63 after the first vaccine or placebo injection. Here immunoSEQ multiplex PCR was the method, and the copy in TCRdb shows in-frame clones only, minus some. The table lists hundreds of thousands of clones, 89% of them singletons. The receptor's source is a person between 18 and 60 years old who received the Ad26.COV2.S COVID-19 vaccine or a placebo. The chain has TRBV2 and TRBJ2-4; D call uncertain. The input for sequencing was peripheral blood, taken in a trial of Ad26.COV2.S vaccine versus placebo. The CDR3 DNA reads as TGTGCCAGCAGTGAAGACGTAGGGTCGGGCATTCAGTACTTC. Its protein product is CASSEDVGSGIQYF. Filled out from reference TRBV2 and TRBJ2-4, the complete variable domain reads EPEVTQTPSHQVTQMGQEVILRCVPISNHLYFYWYRQILGQKVEFLVSFYNNEISEKSEIFDDQFSVERPDGSNFTLKIRSTKLEDSAMYFCASSEDVGSGIQYFGAGTRLSVL.